This T cell receptor beta chain was recorded in a study of blood T cell repertoires in COVID-19. Background on the study: Nucleic acid was either cDNA or gDNA, and it came from T cells, B-cell-depleted T cells, or PBMCs.

Measured with immunoSEQ multiplex PCR; TCRdb has only the in-frame clones, and not every one. This table holds 150,000 to 160,000 clones, approximately 85% found once. V lost 5 bases and J 6 bases, leaving 20 bases between the germline ends. CDR3 length equals 16 residues. Per germline, CDR1 MGHDK and CDR2 SYGVNS. The sequenced sample consisted of peripheral blood. This receptor was obtained from a man in his 60s with COVID-19, enrolled during active disease. The J gene is TRBJ2-1, the V gene TRBV25-1, with D uncertain. The CDR3 DNA sequence: TGTGCCAGCAGTTTAGTAAGTCCTTTCCCCTCCAATGAGCAGTTCTTC. This codes for CASSLVSPFPSNEQFF.